Presented here are 6 T cell receptor beta chains from one specimen sequenced in a study of blood T cell repertoires in COVID-19. Produced via immunoSEQ multiplex PCR; TCRdb's table is partial and in-frame only. The table shows about 260,000 clones, with about 83% occurring only once. The sequencing input was PBMCs or T cells enriched from blood (not recorded which). Every receptor here comes from a woman in her forties or fifties who had recovered from COVID-19.

The J gene is TRBJ2-7, the V gene TRBV11-2, with TRBD1 identical over 9 bases. Looked up from germline, CDR1 is SGHAT and CDR2 is FQNNGV. CDR3 length: 17 residues. The trim removed 5 bases at V and 2 bases at J, leaving 13 bases unmatched. CDR3 sequence reads: CASSRTPGQGFTYEQYF. CDR3 bases: TGTGCCAGCAGCCGCACACCGGGACAGGGATTTACCTACGAGCAGTACTTC. The full variable domain, completed using reference TRBV11-2 and TRBJ2-7, is EAGVAQSPRYKIIEKRQSVAFWCNPISGHATLYWYQQILGQGPKLLIQFQNNGVVDDSQLPKDRFSAERLKGVDSTLKIQPAKLEDSAVYLCASSRTPGQGFTYEQYFGPGTRLTVT.

V gene TRBV2 combines with J gene TRBJ1-4; D is unclear. Trimming removed 5 bases from V and 0 bases from J, with 10 bases in between. Germline CDR1 and CDR2: SNHLY and FYNNEI. The CDR3 runs 15 residues. The CDR3 reads CASSRRPATNEKLFF. CDR3 DNA: TGTGCCAGCAGTAGGAGACCCGCAACTAATGAAAAACTGTTTTTT. Full variable domain (missing parts from reference TRBV2 and TRBJ1-4): EPEVTQTPSHQVTQMGQEVILRCVPISNHLYFYWYRQILGQKVEFLVSFYNNEISEKSEIFDDQFSVERPDGSNFTLKIRSTKLEDSAMYFCASSRRPATNEKLFFGSGTQLSVL.

The chain is built from TRBV12-3 or TRBV12-4 and TRBJ1-1; D remains unclear. V lost 5 bases and J 2 bases, leaving 9 bases between the germline ends. This CDR3 has 13 amino acids. The CDR3 protein is CASSRNSNTEAFF. The DNA for the CDR3 is TGTGCCAGCAGTCGAAACAGCAACACTGAAGCTTTCTTT.

This chain links TRBV25-1 with TRBJ1-2; no definite D call. The CDR3 runs to 13 residues. V lost 2 bases to trimming and J lost 4 bases, with 8 bases between them. CDR1 and CDR2 from the germline V gene are MGHDK and SYGVNS. CDR3 amino acids: CASSEGRLYGYTF. In nucleotides, the CDR3 is TGTGCCAGCAGTGAAGGCAGACTCTATGGCTACACCTTC.

The gene calls are TRBV7-8 and TRBJ2-5, with no clear D. Germline CDR1 reads SGHVS; CDR2 reads FQNEAQ. The CDR3 length is 14 residues. V gave up 6 bases and J gave up 0 bases, with 11 bases separating them. DNA for the CDR3: TGTGCCAGCAGAAGCACCAGGTACCAAGAGACCCAGTACTTC. Translated: CASRSTRYQETQYF.

This clone was counted only a few times. This chain links TRBV28 with TRBJ1-1; 8 positions match TRBD1. The junction had 2 bases not matched to a gene; V was cut back by 3 bases and J by 5 bases. CDR3 length equals 13 residues. Germline V gives CDR1 MDHEN, CDR2 SYDVKM. CDR3 nucleotides: TGTGCCAGCAGTTTGAACAGGGGGACTGAAGCTTTCTTT. Translating it yields CASSLNRGTEAFF.